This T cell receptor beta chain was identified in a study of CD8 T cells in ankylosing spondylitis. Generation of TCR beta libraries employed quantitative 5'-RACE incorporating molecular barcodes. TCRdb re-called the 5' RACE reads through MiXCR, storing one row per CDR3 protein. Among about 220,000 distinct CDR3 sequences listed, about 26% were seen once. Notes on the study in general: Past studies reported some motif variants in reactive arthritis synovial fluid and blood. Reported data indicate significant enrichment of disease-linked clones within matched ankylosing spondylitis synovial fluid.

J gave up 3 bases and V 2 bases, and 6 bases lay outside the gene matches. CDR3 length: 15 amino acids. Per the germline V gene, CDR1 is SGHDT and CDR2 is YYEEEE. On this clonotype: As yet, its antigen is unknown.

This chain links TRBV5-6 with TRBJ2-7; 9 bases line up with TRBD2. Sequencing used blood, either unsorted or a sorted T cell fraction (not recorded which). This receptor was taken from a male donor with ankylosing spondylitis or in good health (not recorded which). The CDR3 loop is CASSFGLAIHYEQYF. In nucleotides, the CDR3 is TGTGCCAGCAGCTTCGGACTAGCGATCCACTACGAGCAGTACTTC.